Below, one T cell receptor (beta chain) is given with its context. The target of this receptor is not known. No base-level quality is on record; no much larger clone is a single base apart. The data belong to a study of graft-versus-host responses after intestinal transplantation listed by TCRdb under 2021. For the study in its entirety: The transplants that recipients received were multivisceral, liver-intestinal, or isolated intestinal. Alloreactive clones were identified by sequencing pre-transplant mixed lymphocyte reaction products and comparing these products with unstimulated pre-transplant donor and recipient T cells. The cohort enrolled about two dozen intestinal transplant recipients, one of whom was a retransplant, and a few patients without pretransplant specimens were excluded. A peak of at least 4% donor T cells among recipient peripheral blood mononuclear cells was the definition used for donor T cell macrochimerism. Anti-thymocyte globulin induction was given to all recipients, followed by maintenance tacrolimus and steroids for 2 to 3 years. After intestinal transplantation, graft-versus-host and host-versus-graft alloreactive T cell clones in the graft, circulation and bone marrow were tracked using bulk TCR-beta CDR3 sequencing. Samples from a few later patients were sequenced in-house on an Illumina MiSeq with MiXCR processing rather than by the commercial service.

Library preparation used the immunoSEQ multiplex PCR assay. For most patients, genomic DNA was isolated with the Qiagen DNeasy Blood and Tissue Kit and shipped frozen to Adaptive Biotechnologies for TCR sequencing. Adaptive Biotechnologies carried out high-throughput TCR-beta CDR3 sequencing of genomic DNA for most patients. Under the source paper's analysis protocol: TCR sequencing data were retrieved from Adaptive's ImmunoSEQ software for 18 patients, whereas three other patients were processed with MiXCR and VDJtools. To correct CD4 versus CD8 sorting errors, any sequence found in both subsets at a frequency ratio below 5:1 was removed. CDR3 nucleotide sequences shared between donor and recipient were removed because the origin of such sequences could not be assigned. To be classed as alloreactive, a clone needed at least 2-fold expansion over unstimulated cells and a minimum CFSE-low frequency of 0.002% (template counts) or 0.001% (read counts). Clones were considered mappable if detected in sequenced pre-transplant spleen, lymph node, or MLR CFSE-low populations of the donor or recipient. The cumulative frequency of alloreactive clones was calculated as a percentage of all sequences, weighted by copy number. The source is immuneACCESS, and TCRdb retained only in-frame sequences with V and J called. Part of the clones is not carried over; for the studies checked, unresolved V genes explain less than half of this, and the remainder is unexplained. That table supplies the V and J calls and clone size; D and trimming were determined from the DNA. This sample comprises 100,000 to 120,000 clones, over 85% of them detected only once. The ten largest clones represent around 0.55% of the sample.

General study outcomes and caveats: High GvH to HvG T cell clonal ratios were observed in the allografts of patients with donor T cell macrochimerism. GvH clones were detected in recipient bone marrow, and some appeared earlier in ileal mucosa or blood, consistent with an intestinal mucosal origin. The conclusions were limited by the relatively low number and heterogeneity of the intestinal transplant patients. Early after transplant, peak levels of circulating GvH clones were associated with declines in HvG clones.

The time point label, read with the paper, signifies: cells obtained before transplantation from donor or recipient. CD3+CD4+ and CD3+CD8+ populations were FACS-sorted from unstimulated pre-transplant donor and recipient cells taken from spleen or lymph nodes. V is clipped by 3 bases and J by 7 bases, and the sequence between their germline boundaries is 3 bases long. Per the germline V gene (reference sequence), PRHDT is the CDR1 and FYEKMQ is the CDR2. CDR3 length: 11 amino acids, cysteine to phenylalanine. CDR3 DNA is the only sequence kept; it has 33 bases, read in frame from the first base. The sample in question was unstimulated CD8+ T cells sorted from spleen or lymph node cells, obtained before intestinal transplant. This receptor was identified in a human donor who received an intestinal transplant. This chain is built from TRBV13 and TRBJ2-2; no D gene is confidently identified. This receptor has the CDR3 CASSFSGELFF. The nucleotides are TGTGCCAGCAGCTTCAGCGGGGAGCTGTTTTTT.